What follows are 5 T cell receptor beta chains derived from one specimen sequenced in a study of T cell repertoires in cytomegalovirus infection (dated by TCRdb to the late 2010s). Sequencing instrument: Illumina HiSeq 1500. The public sequencing data were trimmed at Q25 with fastp and processed into clonotypes with MiXCR by TCRdb, which kept only in-frame beta chains. Every entry covers one CDR3 protein and lists the most common genes and DNA from its rows. This sample holds approximately 750,000 distinct CDR3 sequences; less than 40% were observed only once. The ten largest clones add up to 2.5% to 3.5% of the sample. The sequenced material came from PBMCs. The origin of the receptors is a human donor in good health (CMV status not recorded). Some clones in this sample may be carry-over from other donors' samples.

This clonotype was seen a single time. A much more abundant neighbour one base away suggests this may be a read error. The chain employs TRBV19 and TRBJ1-1; weak D call: TRBD1 (5 bases). Germline V gene data show CDR1 as LNHDA and CDR2 as SQIVND (reference sequence). The CDR3 has 13 amino acids. Between the trimmed V and J ends, which lost 2 bases and 6 bases, there was a span of 10 bases. The CDR3 bases are TGTGCCAGTAGTATATCGCGGGGCGCTGAAGCTTTCTTT. Translating gives CASSISRGAEAFF.

This clonotype was seen at least ten times. The V and J genes are TRBV10-3 and TRBJ1-5; D possibly corresponds to TRBD1 (5 bases). The V end was cut by 6 bases, the J end by 5 bases, with 11 bases between. The germline V gene has CDR1 ENHRY and CDR2 SYGVKD. The CDR3 length is 13 residues. The CDR3 DNA follows: TGTGCCATCAGGGGGTCGGGGGATCAGCCCCAGCATTTT. Amino acid sequence: CAIRGSGDQPQHF.

The V gene is TRBV19, the J gene TRBJ2-3; 10 nucleotides agree with TRBD2. Germline CDR1 reads LNHDA; CDR2 reads SQIVND (reference sequence). The CDR3 consists of 18 residues. J gave up 2 bases and V 1 base, and 9 bases lay outside the gene matches. This chain's CDR3 is CASSIARGLAGATDTQYF. The CDR3 bases are TGTGCCAGTAGTATAGCCCGCGGCCTAGCGGGGGCCACAGATACGCAGTATTTT.

V usage is TRBV5-1 and J usage is TRBJ2-5; D may be TRBD1 or TRBD2 (6 bases each). Trimming took off 0 bases at V and 2 bases at J, with 11 bases between the two ends. The CDR3 spans 15 residues. Germline V gives CDR1 SGHRS, CDR2 YFSETQ. CDR3 DNA: TGCGCCAGCAGCTTGGGCAGGGGAGGTCAAGAGACCCAGTACTTC. Encoded protein: CASSLGRGGQETQYF.

This chain joins TRBV6-6 and TRBJ2-7, with 8 nucleotides matching TRBD1. V lost 2 bases, J lost 4 bases, and 4 bases stayed unmatched. This CDR3 region has 14 residues. CDR1 and CDR2 (germline): MNHNY, SVGAGI (reference sequence). The CDR3 protein is CASSYQGATYEQYF. The CDR3 nucleotides are TGTGCCAGCAGTTACCAGGGGGCGACTTACGAGCAGTACTTC.